This T cell receptor beta chain was recorded in a study of PD-L1 blockade in urothelial cancer. Background on the study: Treatment start was followed by blood analysis at 3 weeks (second dose) and again at 6 weeks. Typically, measured as a median, blood samples had 141,255 T cells.

This CDR3 spans 15 amino acids. On this clone: The antigen remains undetermined.

Study-level points and caveats: In blood sampled pretreatment, TCR clonality below the median predicted better survival.

Libraries were prepared by immunoSEQ multiplex PCR; TCRdb keeps only in-frame clonotypes and omits some of them. Of 38,000 or so clones listed, 85% were seen once; the top ten hold roughly 15%. This sample's time point: pretreatment peripheral blood. The TCR sequence derives from a man aged 80 or over with urothelial cancer. The specimen comprised PBMCs, sampled around atezolizumab (anti-PD-L1) treatment. The chain employs TRBV1 and TRBJ2-1; TRBD2, the table's D call, was not compared with the DNA. TRBV1 is labeled a pseudogene. CDR3 in amino acids: CTSPGSGSSYNEQFF. The CDR3 DNA sequence: TGCACCAGCCCCGGCTCGGGGAGCTCCTACAATGAGCAGTTCTTC.